The clone carrying this T cell receptor (beta chain) turned up a few times. Its target is not known. Unexposed donor CD4+ T cells date from 2011-2018, before the COVID-19 pandemic. The cells were cultured for about ten days before CD4+ T cells were isolated. Cultures received half-medium IL-2 refreshes on days 3 and 7. Measured with immunoSEQ multiplex PCR; TCRdb has only the in-frame clones, and not every one. This sample yields about 21,000 clones, of which over 60% are seen a single time; around 16% belongs to the top ten. The data originate from a study of CD4 T cells in relation to SARS-CoV-2 and coronaviruses. Study-wide background: After less than 11 days of antigen culture, PBMC TCR beta CDR3s were sequenced. Controls used an HIV-1 Nef peptide pool or no peptide.

V was trimmed by 10 bases and J by 0 bases, leaving 19 bases between them. The CDR3 contains 15 residues. Germline V gene sequence: CDR1 MDHEN, CDR2 SYDVKM. V usage is TRBV28 and J usage is TRBJ2-7; D is unresolved. Material: CD4+ T cells from PBMCs, cultured in vitro. This receptor was obtained from a human donor in good health. The CDR3 nucleotides read TGTGCCACCTGCATCTCACAGCTAACCTCCTACGAGCAGTACTTC. Its translation: CATCISQLTSYEQYF.